Following are 13 T cell receptor beta chains from one sample sequenced in a study of post-analysis software for immune sequencing data (dated by TCRdb to about 2015). The paper's findings and limits, for the study overall: Four or five TRBV segments, including TRBV5-6, TRBV5-1 and TRBV20-1, were significantly more frequent in patients than controls.

The library was prepared using PCR. The reads were generated on an Illumina HiSeq 2500. Unique molecular identifiers were incorporated into TCR beta cDNA libraries to reduce PCR and sequencing biases. TCRdb cleaned the public reads at Q25 with fastp, built clones with MiXCR and kept in-frame beta chains. CDR3 protein sequences are deduplicated, and each keeps its most common genes and DNA. The sample table lists about 180,000 distinct CDR3 sequences, roughly 30% of them with a count of one. Jointly, the top ten make up about 1.6% of the sample. Their target antigens are unknown. Sequenced sample: blood. These receptor sequences come from a girl under 18 with multiple sclerosis.

V and J are TRBV5-4 and TRBJ2-1; TRBD2 might be the D (6 bases). The V end was cut by 1 base, the J end by 8 bases, with 19 bases between. The CDR3 sequence is 16 residues long. CDR1 SGHNT and CDR2 YYREEE come from the germline V gene (reference sequence). The CDR3 DNA follows: TGTGCCAGCAGCTTGAGACGGGAGAAACAATTGCATGAGCAGTTCTTC. Its protein product is CASSLRREKQLHEQFF.

This rearrangement joins TRBV5-1 to TRBJ1-1, with D tentatively TRBD1 (5 bases). Germline CDR1 is SGHRS and CDR2 is YFSETQ. Trimming left V 4 bases short and J 5 bases short, with 21 bases between. The CDR3 has 16 amino acids. The CDR3 DNA is TGCGCCAGCAGCGGGAACCCGGCAGGGCAAGGTACTGAAGCTTTCTTT. This gives the protein CASSGNPAGQGTEAFF.

V is TRBV25-1 and J is TRBJ2-3, with D unclear. Trimming took off 4 bases at V and 1 base at J, with 12 bases between the two ends. The length of the CDR3 is 15 residues. Germline lookup yields CDR1 MGHDK and CDR2 SYGVNS. CDR3 residues: CASSVGWLGTDTQYF. The CDR3 DNA reads TGTGCCAGCAGTGTCGGCTGGCTGGGCACAGATACGCAGTATTTT.

Points on this clonotype: A single base separates this from a much larger clone, so it may be a read error. The chain is built from TRBV10-1 and TRBJ2-1, with 10 bases fitting TRBD2. The CDR3 sequence is 17 residues long. Germline V gives CDR1 WNHNN, CDR2 SYGVQD (reference sequence). V lost 5 bases, J lost 8 bases, and 15 bases stayed unmatched. This CDR3 reads CASSSDSSSGRGHEQFF. In DNA, the CDR3 is TGCGCCAGCAGTAGCGACTCCTCTAGCGGGAGAGGGCATGAGCAGTTCTTC.

CDR3 protein: CASSVGQGFNQPQHF. CDR3 DNA: TGCGCCAGCAGCGTGGGACAGGGTTTCAATCAGCCCCAGCATTTT. V usage is TRBV5-1 and J usage is TRBJ1-5; 9 nucleotides match TRBD1. The germline V gene encodes CDR1 SGHRS and CDR2 YFSETQ. The V segment lost 4 bases and the J segment 3 bases; nucleotides outside the gene matches: 5. The CDR3 loop spans 15 amino acids.

This clonotype was found many times. The chain employs TRBV6-4 and TRBJ2-3; tentatively, D is TRBD2 (6 bases). CDR3 length: 14 amino acids. V shed 6 bases and J shed 2 bases, with 12 bases lying between them. Germline assignment: CDR1 MRHNA and CDR2 SNTAGT. The CDR3 here is CASSDGRDTDTQYF. CDR3 in DNA: TGTGCCAGCAGCGACGGGAGAGACACAGATACGCAGTATTTT.

The chain has TRBV10-2 and TRBJ2-7, with a tentative D call TRBD2 (5 bases). This CDR3 has 15 amino acids. The V end lost 3 bases, the J end lost 0 bases, and 12 bases lay between the germline ends. Germline loops: CDR1 WSHSY, CDR2 SAAADI. CDR3 nucleotides: TGCGCCAGCAGTGAAAGCGGCGGTTCCTCCTACGAGCAGTACTTC. It encodes CASSESGGSSYEQYF.

The chain uses TRBV6-5 and TRBJ1-1; tentatively, D is TRBD1 (5 bases). CDR1 and CDR2 (germline): MNHEY, SVGAGI. The V gene lost 0 bases and the J gene lost 1 base, with 18 bases spanning the gap. This CDR3 has 18 residues. CDR3 coding DNA: TGTGCCAGCAGTTACTCGAACGGGGCAGGTGATACGAACACTGAAGCTTTCTTT. As protein: CASSYSNGAGDTNTEAFF.

In the case of this clonotype: A much larger clone lies one base from this, so it may be a read error. This sequence joins TRBV28 and TRBJ2-4; 9 nucleotides align to TRBD1. The end of the DNA fits TRBJ2-7 better, so the J call may be wrong. Germline CDR1 MDHEN, CDR2 SYDVKM. The CDR3 extends over 15 amino acids. In DNA form, the CDR3 reads TGTGCCAGCCACCCAAGGGACAGGGTTAGTTACGAGCAGTACTTC. Protein: CASHPRDRVSYEQYF.

This clonotype has a handful of counts. The gene calls are TRBV6-5 and TRBJ1-2, with TRBD1 matching over 8 bases. V trimming: 4 bases; J trimming: 7 bases; junction bases outside the gene matches: 5. The CDR3 spans 13 residues. Germline lookup yields CDR1 MNHEY and CDR2 SVGAGI. CDR3: CASSSGTGRGYTF. DNA of the CDR3: TGTGCCAGCAGTTCTGGGACAGGCCGTGGCTACACCTTC.

This clonotype was seen a few times. The chain links TRBV18 to TRBJ2-1, with 8 bases lining up with TRBD2. The V segment lost 1 base and the J segment 2 bases; nucleotides outside the gene matches: 13. Per the germline V gene, CDR1 is KGHSH and CDR2 is LQKENI. CDR3 size: 19 residues. The CDR3 here is CASSPLAVKSTSAYNEQFF. As DNA, the CDR3 is TGTGCCAGCTCACCACTCGCTGTAAAGTCGACTAGCGCCTACAATGAGCAGTTCTTC.

The chain uses TRBV18 and TRBJ1-1, with TRBD1 identical over 7 bases. CDR1 and CDR2 (germline): KGHSH, LQKENI. The V and J ends lost 4 bases and 5 bases, in that order; junction bases with no gene match: 13. CDR3 length: 16 amino acids. CDR3 residues: CASSRFERGQGTEAFF. The CDR3 bases are TGTGCCAGCTCACGATTCGAGAGGGGGCAAGGGACTGAAGCTTTCTTT. Combining the CDR3 with reference TRBV18 and TRBJ1-1 gives the whole variable domain NAGVMQNPRHLVRRRGQEARLRCSPMKGHSHVYWYRQLPEEGLKFMVYLQKENIIDESGMPKERFSAEFPKEGPSILRIQQVVRGDSAAYFCASSRFERGQGTEAFFGQGTRLTVV.

This clonotype turned up a few times. This chain uses TRBV29-1 with TRBJ1-1; 8 bases match TRBD1. The CDR3 totals 13 residues. Germline V gives CDR1 SQVTM, CDR2 ANQGSEA. Trimming removed 7 bases from V and 5 bases from J; junction bases left unmatched: 9. Here the CDR3 reads CSAGQGLETEAFF. For the CDR3, the DNA is TGCAGCGCAGGACAGGGCCTAGAGACTGAAGCTTTCTTT.